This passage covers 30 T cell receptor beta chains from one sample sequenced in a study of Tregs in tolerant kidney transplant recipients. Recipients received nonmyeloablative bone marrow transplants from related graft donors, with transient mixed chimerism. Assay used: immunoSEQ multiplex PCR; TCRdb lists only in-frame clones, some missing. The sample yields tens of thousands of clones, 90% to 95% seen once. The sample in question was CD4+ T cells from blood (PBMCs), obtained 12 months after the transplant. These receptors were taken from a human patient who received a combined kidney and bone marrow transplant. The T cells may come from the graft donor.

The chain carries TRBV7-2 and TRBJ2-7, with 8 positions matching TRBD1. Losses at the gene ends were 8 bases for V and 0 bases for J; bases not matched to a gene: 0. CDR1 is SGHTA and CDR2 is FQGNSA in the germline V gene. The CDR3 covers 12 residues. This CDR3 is CASGTGSYEQYF. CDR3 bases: TGTGCCAGCGGGACAGGCTCCTACGAGCAGTACTTC. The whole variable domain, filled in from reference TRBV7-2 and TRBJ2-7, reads GAGVSQSPSNKVTEKGKDVELRCDPISGHTALYWYRQSLGQGLEFLIYFQGNSAPDKSGLPSDRFSAERTGGSVSTLTIQRTQQEDSAVYLCASGTGSYEQYFGPGTRLTVT.

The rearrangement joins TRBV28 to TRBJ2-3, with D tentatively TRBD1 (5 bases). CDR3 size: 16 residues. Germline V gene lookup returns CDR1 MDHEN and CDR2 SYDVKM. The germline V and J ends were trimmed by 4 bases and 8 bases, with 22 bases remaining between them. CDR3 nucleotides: TGTGCCAGCAGTTCTCCTAGTAGGGGTCTAAGTGTTACGCAGTATTTT. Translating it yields CASSSPSRGLSVTQYF.

In nucleotides, the CDR3 is TGTGCCACCAGCAGAGGCGGGGGGCAGGCCGGGGAGCTGTTTTTT. Its protein product is CATSRGGGQAGELFF. The V gene is TRBV15, the J gene TRBJ2-2; 8 bases are a match to TRBD2. Germline V gene sequence: CDR1 LNHNV, CDR2 YYDKDF (reference sequence). CDR3 length: 15 residues. V shed 1 base and J 6 bases; nucleotides not matched to a gene: 4.

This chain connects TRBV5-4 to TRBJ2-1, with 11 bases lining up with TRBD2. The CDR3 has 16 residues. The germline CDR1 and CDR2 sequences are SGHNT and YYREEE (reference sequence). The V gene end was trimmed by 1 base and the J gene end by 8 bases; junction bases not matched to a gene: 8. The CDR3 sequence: CASSLSPLAGVDEQFF. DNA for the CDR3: TGTGCCAGCAGCTTGTCCCCACTAGCGGGAGTGGATGAGCAGTTCTTC.

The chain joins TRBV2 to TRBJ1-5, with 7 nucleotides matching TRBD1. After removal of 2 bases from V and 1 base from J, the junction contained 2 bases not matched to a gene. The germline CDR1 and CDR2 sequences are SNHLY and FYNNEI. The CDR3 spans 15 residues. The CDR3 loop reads CASSEQGVSNQPQHF. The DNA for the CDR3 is TGTGCCAGCAGTGAACAGGGGGTAAGCAATCAGCCCCAGCATTTT.

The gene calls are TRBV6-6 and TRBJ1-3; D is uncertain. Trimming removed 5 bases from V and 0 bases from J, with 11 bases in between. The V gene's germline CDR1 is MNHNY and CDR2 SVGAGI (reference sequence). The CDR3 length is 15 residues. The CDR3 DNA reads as TGTGCCAGCAGTGGTTACTCCTACTCTGGAAACACCATATATTTT. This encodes CASSGYSYSGNTIYF.

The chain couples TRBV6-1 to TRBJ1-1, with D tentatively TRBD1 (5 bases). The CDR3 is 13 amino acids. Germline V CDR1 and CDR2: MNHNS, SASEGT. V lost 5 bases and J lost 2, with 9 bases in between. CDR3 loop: CASSLQVNTEAFF. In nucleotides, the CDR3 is TGTGCCAGCAGTCTACAGGTTAACACTGAAGCTTTCTTT.

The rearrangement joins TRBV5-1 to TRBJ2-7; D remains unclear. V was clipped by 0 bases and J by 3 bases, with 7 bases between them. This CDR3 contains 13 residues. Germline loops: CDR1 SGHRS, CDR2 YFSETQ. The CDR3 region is CASSLGQYYEQYF. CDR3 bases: TGCGCCAGCAGCTTGGGGCAGTACTACGAGCAGTACTTC.

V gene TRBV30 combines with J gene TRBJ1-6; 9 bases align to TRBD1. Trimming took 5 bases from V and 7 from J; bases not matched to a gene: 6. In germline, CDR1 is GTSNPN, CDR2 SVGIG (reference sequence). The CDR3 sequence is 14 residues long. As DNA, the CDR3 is TGTGCCTGGCCCCTAGGACAGGGGAATTCACCCCTCCACTTT. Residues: CAWPLGQGNSPLHF.

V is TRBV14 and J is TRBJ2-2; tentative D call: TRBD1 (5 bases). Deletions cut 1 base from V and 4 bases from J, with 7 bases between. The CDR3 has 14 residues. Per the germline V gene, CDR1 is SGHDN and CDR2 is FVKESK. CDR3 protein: CASSQAGSTGELFF. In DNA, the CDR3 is TGTGCCAGCAGCCAAGCAGGGTCCACCGGGGAGCTGTTTTTT. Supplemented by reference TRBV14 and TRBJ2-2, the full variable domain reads EAGVTQFPSHSVIEKGQTVTLRCDPISGHDNLYWYRRVMGKEIKFLLHFVKESKQDESGMPNNRFLAERTGGTYSTLKVQPAELEDSGVYFCASSQAGSTGELFFGEGSRLTVL.

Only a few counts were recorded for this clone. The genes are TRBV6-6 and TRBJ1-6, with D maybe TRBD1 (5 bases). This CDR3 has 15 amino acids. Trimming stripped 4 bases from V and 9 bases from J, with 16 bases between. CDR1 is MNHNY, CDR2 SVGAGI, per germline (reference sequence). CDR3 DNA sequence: TGTGCCAGCAGTTCAGAATACAGGTCCGCTTCACCCCTCCACTTT. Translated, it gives CASSSEYRSASPLHF.

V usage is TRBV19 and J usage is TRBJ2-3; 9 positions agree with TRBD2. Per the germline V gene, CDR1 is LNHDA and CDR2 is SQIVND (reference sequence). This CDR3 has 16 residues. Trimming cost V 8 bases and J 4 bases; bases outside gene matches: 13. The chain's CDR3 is CASSPRAGGLADTQYF. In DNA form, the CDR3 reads TGTGCCAGTTCCCCAAGGGCGGGGGGGCTTGCAGATACGCAGTATTTT.

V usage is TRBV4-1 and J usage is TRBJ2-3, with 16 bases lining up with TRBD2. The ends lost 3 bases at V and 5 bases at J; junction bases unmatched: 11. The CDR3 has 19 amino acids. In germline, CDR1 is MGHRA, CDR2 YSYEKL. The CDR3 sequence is CASSHPGLAGGPDKDTQYF. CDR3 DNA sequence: TGCGCCAGCAGCCACCCGGGACTAGCGGGGGGGCCGGATAAAGATACGCAGTATTTT.

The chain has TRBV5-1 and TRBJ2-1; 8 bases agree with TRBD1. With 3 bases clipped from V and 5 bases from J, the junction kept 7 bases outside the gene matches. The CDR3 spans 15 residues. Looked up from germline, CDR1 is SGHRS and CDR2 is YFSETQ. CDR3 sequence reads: CASSSQGAGDNEQFF. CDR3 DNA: TGCGCCAGCAGCTCTCAGGGGGCAGGAGACAATGAGCAGTTCTTC.

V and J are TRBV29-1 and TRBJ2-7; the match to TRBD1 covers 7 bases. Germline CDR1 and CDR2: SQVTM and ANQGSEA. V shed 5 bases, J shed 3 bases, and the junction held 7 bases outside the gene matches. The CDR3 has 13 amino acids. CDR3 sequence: CSVRVGQHYEQYF. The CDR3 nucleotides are TGCAGCGTTCGTGTGGGACAGCACTACGAGCAGTACTTC.

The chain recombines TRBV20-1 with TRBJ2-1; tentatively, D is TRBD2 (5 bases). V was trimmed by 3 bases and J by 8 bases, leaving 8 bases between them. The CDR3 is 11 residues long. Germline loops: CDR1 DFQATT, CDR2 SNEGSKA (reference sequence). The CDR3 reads CSASFGDEQFF. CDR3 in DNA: TGCAGTGCTAGTTTCGGGGATGAGCAGTTCTTC.

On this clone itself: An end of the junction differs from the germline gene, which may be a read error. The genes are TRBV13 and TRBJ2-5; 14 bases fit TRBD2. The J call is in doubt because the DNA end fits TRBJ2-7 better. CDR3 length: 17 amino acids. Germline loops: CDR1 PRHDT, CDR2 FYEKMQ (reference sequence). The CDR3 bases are TGTGCCACCAGCCCGGGCGGGACTAGCGGGGGACTCTACGAGCAGTACTTC. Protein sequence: CATSPGGTSGGLYEQYF.

The CDR3 DNA reads as TGTGCTAGTGGTTTGGTACTTGTGCGGGACGAATACAATGAGCAGTTCTTC. Translation: CASGLVLVRDEYNEQFF. The genes are TRBV12-5 and TRBJ2-1, with a weak D call TRBD2 (6 bases). This CDR3 spans 17 amino acids. Trimming removed 0 bases at V and 4 bases at J, with 16 bases between. Per the germline V gene, CDR1 is LGHNT and CDR2 is FRNRAP. Looking up the rest from reference TRBV12-5 and TRBJ2-1 gives the full variable domain: DARVTQTPRHKVTEMGQEVTMRCQPILGHNTVFWYRQTMMQGLELLAYFRNRAPLDDSGMPKDRFSAEMPDATLATLKIQPSEPRDSAVYFCASGLVLVRDEYNEQFFGPGTRLTVL.

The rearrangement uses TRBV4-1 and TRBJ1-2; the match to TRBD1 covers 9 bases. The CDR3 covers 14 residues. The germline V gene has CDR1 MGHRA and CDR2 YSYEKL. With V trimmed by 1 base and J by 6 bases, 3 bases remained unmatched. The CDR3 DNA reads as TGCGCCAGCAGCCAAGGCGACAGGGGGAATGGCTACACCTTC. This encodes CASSQGDRGNGYTF.

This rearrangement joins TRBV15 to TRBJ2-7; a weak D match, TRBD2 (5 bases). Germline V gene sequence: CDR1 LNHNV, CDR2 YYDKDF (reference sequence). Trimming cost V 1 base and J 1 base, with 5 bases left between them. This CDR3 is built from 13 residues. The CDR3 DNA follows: TGTGCCACCAGCAGAGCGGGATCCTACGAGCAGTACTTC. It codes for CATSRAGSYEQYF.

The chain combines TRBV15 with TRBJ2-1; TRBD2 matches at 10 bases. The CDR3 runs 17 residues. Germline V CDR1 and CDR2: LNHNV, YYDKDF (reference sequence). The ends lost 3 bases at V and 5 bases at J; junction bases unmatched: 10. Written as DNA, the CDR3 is TGTGCCACCAGCAGGAAATCCCAGCGGGGGGGAAACAATGAGCAGTTCTTC. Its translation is CATSRKSQRGGNNEQFF.

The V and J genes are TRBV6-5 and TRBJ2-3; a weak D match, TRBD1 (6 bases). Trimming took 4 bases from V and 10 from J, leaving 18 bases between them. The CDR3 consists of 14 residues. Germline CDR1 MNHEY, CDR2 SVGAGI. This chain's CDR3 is CASSSSYRERSQYF. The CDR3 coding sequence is TGTGCCAGCAGTTCCAGCTACAGGGAAAGGTCGCAGTATTTT.

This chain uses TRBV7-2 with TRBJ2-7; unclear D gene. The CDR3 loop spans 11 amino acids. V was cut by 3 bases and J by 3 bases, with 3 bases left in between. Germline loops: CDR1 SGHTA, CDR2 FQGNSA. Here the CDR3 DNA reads TGTGCCAGCAGCTTTAACTACGAGCAGTACTTC. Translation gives CASSFNYEQYF.

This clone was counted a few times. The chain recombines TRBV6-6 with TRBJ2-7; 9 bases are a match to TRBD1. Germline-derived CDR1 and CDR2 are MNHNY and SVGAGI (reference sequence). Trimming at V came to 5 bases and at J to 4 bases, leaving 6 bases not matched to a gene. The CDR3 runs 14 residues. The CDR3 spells CASSLQGARYEQYF. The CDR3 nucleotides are TGTGCCAGCAGTCTACAGGGGGCTCGGTACGAGCAGTACTTC.

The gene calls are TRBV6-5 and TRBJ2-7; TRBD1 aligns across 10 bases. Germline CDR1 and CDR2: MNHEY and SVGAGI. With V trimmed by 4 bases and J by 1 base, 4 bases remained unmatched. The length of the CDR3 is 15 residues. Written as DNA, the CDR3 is TGTGCCAGCAGTTTCCGGGACAGGGGATCCTACGAGCAGTACTTC. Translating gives CASSFRDRGSYEQYF.

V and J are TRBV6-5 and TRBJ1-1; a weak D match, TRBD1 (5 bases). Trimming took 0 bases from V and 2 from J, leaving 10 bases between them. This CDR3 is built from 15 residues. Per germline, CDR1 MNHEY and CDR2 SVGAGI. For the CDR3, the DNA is TGTGCCAGCAGTTACTCCAGGGCACCCAACACTGAAGCTTTCTTT. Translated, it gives CASSYSRAPNTEAFF.

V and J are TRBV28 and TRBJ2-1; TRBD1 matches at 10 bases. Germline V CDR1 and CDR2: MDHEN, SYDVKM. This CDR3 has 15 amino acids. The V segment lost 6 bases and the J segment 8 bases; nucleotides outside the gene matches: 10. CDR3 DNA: TGTGCCAGCAGCCCCGACAGGGGGCTCAGCCATGAGCAGTTCTTC. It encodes CASSPDRGLSHEQFF.

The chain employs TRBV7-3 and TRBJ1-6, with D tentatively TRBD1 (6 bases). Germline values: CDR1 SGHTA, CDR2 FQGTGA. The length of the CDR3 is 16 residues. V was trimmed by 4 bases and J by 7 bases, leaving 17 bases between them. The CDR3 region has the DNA TGTGCCAGCAGCTCAACCGGGACACGGAGAAATTCACCCCTCCACTTT. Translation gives CASSSTGTRRNSPLHF.

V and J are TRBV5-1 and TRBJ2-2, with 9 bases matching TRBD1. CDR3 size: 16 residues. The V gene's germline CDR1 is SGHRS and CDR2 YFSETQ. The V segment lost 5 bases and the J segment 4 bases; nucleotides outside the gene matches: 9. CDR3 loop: CASRPLQGARTGELFF. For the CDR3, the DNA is TGCGCCAGCAGACCTCTACAGGGGGCGCGCACCGGGGAGCTGTTTTTT.

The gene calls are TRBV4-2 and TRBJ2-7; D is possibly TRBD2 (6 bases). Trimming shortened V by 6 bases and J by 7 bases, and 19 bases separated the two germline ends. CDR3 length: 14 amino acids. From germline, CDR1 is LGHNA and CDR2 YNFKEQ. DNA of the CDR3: TGTGCCAGCAGAATCGGGAGTTACACGGGGGAGCAGTACTTC. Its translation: CASRIGSYTGEQYF.